The clone carrying this T cell receptor (beta chain) was detected a few times. Its matching antigen is unknown. The donors, all healthy, were Caucasians living in Russia, aged roughly 6 to 100. The data originate from a study of blood T cells in healthy people across ages. Study-level findings and limits: A strong correlation was seen between TCR beta diversity and naive T cell percentage.

For the second PCR, which ran for about 7 to 12 cycles, a sample-barcoded 5' primer and a J-beta primer mix were used. MiXCR was run by TCRdb on the 5' RACE reads, yielding one entry per CDR3 protein. The sample has 600,000 to 1,000,000 distinct CDR3 sequences; 20% to 30% are singletons. The CDR3 spans 11 residues. CDR1 and CDR2 from the germline V gene are LGHNT and FRNRAP. The data were also submitted as part of a second study, on T cells of mothers and their children. That investigation notes: Slightly higher, non-significant overlap characterized related mother-child pairs relative to unrelated pairs. Sequencing revealed no T cell clones that were persistent and microchimeric.

Source material: blood. The TCR originated in a boy aged 10-17 years in good health. The chain uses TRBV12-5 and TRBJ2-5; D perhaps matches TRBD1 (5 bases). The J call is uncertain, as TRBJ2-1 better fits the DNA end. The CDR3 nucleotides read TGTGCTAGTGGGGACAACAATGAGCAGTTCTTC. It specifies CASGDNNEQFF.